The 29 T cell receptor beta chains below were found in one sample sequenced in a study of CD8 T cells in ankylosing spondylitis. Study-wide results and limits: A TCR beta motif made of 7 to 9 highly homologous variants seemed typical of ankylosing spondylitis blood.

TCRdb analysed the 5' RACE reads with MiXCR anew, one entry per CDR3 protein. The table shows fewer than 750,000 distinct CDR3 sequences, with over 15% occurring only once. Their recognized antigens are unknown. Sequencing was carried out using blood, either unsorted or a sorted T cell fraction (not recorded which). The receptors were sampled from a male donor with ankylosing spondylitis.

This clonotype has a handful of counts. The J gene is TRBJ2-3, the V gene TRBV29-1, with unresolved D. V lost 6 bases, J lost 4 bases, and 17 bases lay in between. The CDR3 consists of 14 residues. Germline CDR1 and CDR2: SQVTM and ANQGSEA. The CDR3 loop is CSVPGSGGADTQYF. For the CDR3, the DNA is TGCAGCGTCCCGGGCTCCGGTGGGGCAGATACGCAGTATTTT.

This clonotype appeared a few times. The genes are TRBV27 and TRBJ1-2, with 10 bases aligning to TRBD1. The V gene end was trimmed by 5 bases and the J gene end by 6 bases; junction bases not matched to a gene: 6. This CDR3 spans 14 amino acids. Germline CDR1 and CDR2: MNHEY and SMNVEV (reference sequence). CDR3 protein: CASSDQTGGNGYTF. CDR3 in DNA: TGTGCCAGCAGTGACCAGACAGGGGGCAATGGCTACACCTTC.

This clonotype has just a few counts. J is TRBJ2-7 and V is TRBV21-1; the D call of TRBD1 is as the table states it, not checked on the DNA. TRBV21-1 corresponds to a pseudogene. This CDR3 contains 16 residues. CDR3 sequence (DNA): TGTGCCAGCAGCCCCGGGAAGGGGACGTCCTCCTACGAGCAGTACTTC. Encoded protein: CASSPGKGTSSYEQYF.

Written as DNA, the CDR3 is TGTGCCAGCAGTTATAGGGGACTAGCGGGGACGGGCTACAATGAGCAGTTCTTC. Its translation: CASSYRGLAGTGYNEQFF. This sequence joins TRBV6-2 or TRBV6-3 and TRBJ2-1; 13 bases map to TRBD2. Germline trimming cut 3 bases from V and 3 bases from J; bases unmatched to any gene: 8. The CDR3 totals 18 residues. Germline CDR1 and CDR2: MNHEY and SVGEGT.

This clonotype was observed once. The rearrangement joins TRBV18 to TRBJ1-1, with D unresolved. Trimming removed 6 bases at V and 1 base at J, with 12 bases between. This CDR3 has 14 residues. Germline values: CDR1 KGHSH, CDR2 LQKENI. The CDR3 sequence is CASSQPNPNTEAFF. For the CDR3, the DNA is TGTGCCAGCTCCCAGCCCAACCCGAACACTGAAGCTTTCTTT.

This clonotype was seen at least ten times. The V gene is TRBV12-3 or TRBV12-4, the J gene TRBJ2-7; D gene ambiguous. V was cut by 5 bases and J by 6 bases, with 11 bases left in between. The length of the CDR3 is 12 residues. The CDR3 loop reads CASSPRMGEQYF. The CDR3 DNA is TGTGCCAGCAGTCCCCGGATGGGCGAGCAGTACTTC.

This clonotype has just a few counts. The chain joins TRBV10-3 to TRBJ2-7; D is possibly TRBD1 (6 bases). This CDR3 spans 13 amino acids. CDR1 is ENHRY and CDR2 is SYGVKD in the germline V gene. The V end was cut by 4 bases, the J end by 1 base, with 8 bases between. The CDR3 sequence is CAISGGQSYEQYF. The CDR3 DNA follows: TGTGCCATCAGTGGGGGACAATCCTACGAGCAGTACTTC.

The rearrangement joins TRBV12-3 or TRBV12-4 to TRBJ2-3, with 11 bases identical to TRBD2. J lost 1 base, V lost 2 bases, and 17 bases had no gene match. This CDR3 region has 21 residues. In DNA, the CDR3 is TGTGCCAGCAGTTTACGTCCCCAGGGACTAGCGGTGTCGTCTGGCACAGATACGCAGTATTTT. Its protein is CASSLRPQGLAVSSGTDTQYF.

CDR3 residues: CASSHGTGPYEQYF. DNA for the CDR3: TGTGCCAGCAGCCACGGGACAGGCCCCTACGAGCAGTACTTC. J is TRBJ2-7 and V is TRBV7-9; 8 bases line up with TRBD1. Trimming cost V 5 bases and J 2 bases; bases outside gene matches: 5. The CDR3 contains 14 residues. CDR1 is SEHNR and CDR2 is FQNEAQ in the germline V gene (reference sequence).

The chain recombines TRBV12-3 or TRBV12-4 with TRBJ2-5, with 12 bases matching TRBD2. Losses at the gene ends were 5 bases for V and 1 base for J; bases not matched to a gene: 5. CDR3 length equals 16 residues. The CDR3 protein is CASSNPTSGSQETQYF. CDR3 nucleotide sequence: TGTGCCAGCAGTAACCCGACTAGCGGGAGCCAAGAGACCCAGTACTTC.

The CDR3 nucleotides are TGTGCCACCAGTGACCCGGGACAGGGTAACTACGAGCAGTACTTC. Amino acids: CATSDPGQGNYEQYF. The V gene is TRBV24-1, the J gene TRBJ2-7; TRBD1 agrees at 9 bases. The germline gives CDR1 KGHDR, CDR2 SFDVKD. This CDR3 is 15 amino acids long. The V segment lost 4 bases and the J segment 3 bases; nucleotides outside the gene matches: 6.

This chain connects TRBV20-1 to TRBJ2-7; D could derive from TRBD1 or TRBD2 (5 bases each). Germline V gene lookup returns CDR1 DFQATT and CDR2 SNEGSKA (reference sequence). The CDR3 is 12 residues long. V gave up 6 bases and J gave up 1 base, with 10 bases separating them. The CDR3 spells CSAPGRSYEQYF. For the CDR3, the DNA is TGCAGTGCCCCGGGACGTTCCTACGAGCAGTACTTC.

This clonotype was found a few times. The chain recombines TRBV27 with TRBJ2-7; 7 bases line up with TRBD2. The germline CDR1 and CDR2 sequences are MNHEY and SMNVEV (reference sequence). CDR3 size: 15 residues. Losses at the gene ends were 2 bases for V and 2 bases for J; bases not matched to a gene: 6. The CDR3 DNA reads TGTGCCAGCAGTTTACACAAAGCGGGAACCTACGAGCAGTACTTC. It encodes CASSLHKAGTYEQYF.

This chain's CDR3 is CASSLALGRLASEYF. In DNA form, the CDR3 reads TGTGCCAGCAGTTTGGCCCTGGGGAGGTTGGCCTCAGAATACTTC. The chain employs TRBV28 and TRBJ2-5; D possibly corresponds to TRBD2 (6 bases). Trimming removed 3 bases at V and 14 bases at J, with 25 bases between. The CDR3 is 15 amino acids. Germline CDR1 is MDHEN and CDR2 is SYDVKM.

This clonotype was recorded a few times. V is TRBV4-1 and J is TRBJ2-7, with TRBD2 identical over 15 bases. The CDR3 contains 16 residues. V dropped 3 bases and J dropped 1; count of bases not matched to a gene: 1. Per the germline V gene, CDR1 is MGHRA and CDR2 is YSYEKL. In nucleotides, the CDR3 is TGCGCCAGCAGCCAGGGACTAGCGGGGGGATCCTACGAGCAGTACTTC. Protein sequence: CASSQGLAGGSYEQYF.

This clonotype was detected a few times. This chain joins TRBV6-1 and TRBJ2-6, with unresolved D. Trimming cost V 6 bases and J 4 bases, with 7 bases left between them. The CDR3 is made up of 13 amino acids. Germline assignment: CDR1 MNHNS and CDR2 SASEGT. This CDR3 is CASRTDGANVLTF. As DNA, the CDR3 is TGTGCCAGCAGAACCGACGGGGCCAACGTCCTGACTTTC.

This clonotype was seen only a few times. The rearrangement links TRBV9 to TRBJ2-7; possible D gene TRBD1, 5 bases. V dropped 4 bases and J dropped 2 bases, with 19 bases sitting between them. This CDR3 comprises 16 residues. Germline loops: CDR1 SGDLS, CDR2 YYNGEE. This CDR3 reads CASSPTQGSGPYEQYF. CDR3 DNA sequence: TGTGCCAGCAGCCCAACCCAGGGTTCGGGTCCCTACGAGCAGTACTTC.

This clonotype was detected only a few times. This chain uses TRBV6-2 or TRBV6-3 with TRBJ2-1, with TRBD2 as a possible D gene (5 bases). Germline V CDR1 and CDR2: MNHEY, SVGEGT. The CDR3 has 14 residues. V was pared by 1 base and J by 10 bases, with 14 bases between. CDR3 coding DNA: TGTGCCAGCAGTTACTTACGGGAAGTAGGCGAGCAGTTCTTC. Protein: CASSYLREVGEQFF.

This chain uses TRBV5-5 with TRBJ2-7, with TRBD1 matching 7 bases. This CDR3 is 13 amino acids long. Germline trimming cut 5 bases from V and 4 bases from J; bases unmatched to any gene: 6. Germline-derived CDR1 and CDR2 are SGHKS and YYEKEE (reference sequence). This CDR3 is CASSPGTEYEQYF. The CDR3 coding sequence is TGTGCCAGCAGTCCCGGGACAGAGTACGAGCAGTACTTC.

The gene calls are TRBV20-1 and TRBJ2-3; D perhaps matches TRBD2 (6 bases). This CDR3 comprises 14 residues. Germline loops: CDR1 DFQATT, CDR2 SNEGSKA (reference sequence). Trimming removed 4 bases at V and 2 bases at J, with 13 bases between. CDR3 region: CSAISIAATDTQYF. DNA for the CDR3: TGCAGTGCTATTTCGATAGCGGCCACAGATACGCAGTATTTT.

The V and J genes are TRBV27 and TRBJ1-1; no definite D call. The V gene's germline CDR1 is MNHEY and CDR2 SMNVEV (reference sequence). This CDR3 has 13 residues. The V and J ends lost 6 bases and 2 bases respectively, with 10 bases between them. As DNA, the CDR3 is TGTGCCAGCAGGTTCTCGGTAAACACTGAAGCTTTCTTT. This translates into CASRFSVNTEAFF.

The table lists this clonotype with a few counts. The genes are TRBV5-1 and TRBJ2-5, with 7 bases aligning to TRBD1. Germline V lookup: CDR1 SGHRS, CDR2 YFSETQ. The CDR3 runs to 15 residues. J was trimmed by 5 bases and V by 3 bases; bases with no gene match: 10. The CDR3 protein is CASSYQGEGRETQYF. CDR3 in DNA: TGCGCCAGCAGCTACCAGGGGGAAGGACGGGAGACCCAGTACTTC.

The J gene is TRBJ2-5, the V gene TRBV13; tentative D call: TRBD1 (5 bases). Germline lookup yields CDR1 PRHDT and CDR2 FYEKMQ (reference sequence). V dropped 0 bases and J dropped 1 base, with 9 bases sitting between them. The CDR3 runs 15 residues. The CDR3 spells CASSLGTASQETQYF. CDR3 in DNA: TGTGCCAGCAGCTTAGGGACAGCCTCCCAAGAGACCCAGTACTTC.

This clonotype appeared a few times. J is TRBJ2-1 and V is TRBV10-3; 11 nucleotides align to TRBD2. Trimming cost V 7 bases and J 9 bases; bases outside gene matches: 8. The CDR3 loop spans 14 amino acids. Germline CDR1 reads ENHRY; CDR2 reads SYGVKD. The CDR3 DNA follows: TGTGCCATCAATTCGGATAGCGGGAGGGGTGAGCAGTTCTTC. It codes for CAINSDSGRGEQFF.

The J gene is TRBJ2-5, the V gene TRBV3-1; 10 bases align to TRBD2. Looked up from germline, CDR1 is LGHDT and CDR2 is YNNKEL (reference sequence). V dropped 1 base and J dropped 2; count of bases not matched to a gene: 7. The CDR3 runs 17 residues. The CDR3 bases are TGTGCCAGCAGCCAAGTGGCGACTAGCGGGCCTCAAGAGACCCAGTACTTC. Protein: CASSQVATSGPQETQYF.

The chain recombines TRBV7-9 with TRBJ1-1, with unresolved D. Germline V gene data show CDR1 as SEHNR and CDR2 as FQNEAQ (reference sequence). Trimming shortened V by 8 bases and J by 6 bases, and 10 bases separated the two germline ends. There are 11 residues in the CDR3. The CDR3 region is CASGPGSEAFF. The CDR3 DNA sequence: TGTGCCAGCGGCCCGGGATCTGAAGCTTTCTTT.

The CDR3 sequence is CASSDLDRGHNEKLFF. The CDR3 DNA follows: TGTGCCAGCAGTGACCTCGACAGGGGACATAATGAAAAACTGTTTTTT. The chain couples TRBV6-1 to TRBJ1-4; TRBD1 matches at 8 bases. With V trimmed by 3 bases and J by 4 bases, 7 bases remained unmatched. From germline, CDR1 is MNHNS and CDR2 SASEGT. This CDR3 is 16 amino acids long.

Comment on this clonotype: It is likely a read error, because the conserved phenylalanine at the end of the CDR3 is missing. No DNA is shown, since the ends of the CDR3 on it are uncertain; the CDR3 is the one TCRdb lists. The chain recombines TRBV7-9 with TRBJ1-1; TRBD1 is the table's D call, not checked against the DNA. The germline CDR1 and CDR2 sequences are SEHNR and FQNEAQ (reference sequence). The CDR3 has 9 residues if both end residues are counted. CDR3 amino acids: CASSFGQGG.

The CDR3 DNA sequence: TGTGCCATCAGTGATGGGACAGGGGGCTATGTCCCCTACGAGCAGTACTTC. Translation: CAISDGTGGYVPYEQYF. The chain uses TRBV10-3 and TRBJ2-7, with 12 bases aligning to TRBD1. The V segment lost 3 bases and the J segment 2 bases; nucleotides outside the gene matches: 8. The germline V gene has CDR1 ENHRY and CDR2 SYGVKD. The CDR3 loop spans 17 amino acids.